This entry describes one T cell receptor beta chain. The table came from immunoSEQ multiplex PCR; TCRdb's copy has only in-frame clones and leaves some out. Of 100,000 to 150,000 clones listed, about 93% are singletons. This entry comes from a study of control samples from healthy donors and cancer patients. Specimen: blood. The receptor was derived from a middle-aged man in good health.

The CDR3 DNA is TGTGCCAGCAGTGACCTGAGACCAGTCCATGGCTACACCTTC. It codes for CASSDLRPVHGYTF. The rearrangement links TRBV2 to TRBJ1-2; D gene unclear. The germline V and J ends were trimmed by 3 bases and 6 bases, with 14 bases remaining between them. Germline CDR1 and CDR2: SNHLY and FYNNEI. This CDR3 comprises 14 residues.